This T cell receptor beta chain was sequenced for a study of CD8+CD57+ T cells in acquired aplastic anemia. Study findings and constraints: The CD8+ Simpson's diversity of patients and controls was not significantly different.

Per the germline V gene, CDR1 is SGHRS and CDR2 is YFSETQ. The CDR3 length is 14 residues. Trimming removed 4 bases from V and 1 base from J, with 11 bases in between. CDR3 and TCR beta VDJ profiling relied on a genomic DNA template. TCRdb called the reads again in MiXCR, with one record for every CDR3 protein. The sample includes some 180,000 distinct CDR3 sequences, about half of them seen just once. This clonotype was detected ten times or more. Its cognate antigen is unknown. The clonotype originates from a human donor in good health. Sequenced sample: sorted CD4+, CD8+, or CD8+CD57+ T cells (not recorded which) from PBMCs. This chain uses TRBV5-1 with TRBJ1-1, with D tentatively TRBD1 (6 bases). As DNA, the CDR3 is TGCGCCAGCAGCCCGAGGGGGAGGAACACTGAAGCTTTCTTT. Amino acid sequence: CASSPRGRNTEAFF.